This T cell receptor (beta chain) was profiled in a study of blood T cell repertoires in COVID-19. About the study: Samples of COVID-19 (acute and convalescent) were obtained from the United States, Italy and Spain.

While infection was still active, Seattle patients were enrolled and then followed longitudinally. Repertoires were generated with immunoSEQ multiplex PCR, while TCRdb's copy carries only in-frame clones and drops some. The sample has 270,000 or so clones; about four fifths are singletons. The junction had 6 bases not matched to a gene; V was cut back by 4 bases and J by 5 bases. The germline V gene encodes CDR1 SEHNR and CDR2 FQNEAQ (reference sequence). This CDR3 has 16 residues. This clone was detected only a few times. Sequencing was done on a sample of peripheral blood. The TCR sequence derives from a human donor with COVID-19, enrolled during active disease. The donor label of this sample is uncertain. The V and J genes are TRBV7-9 and TRBJ2-3, with 13 bases fitting TRBD2. The CDR3 here is CASSSGLAGEVDTQYF. The CDR3 DNA reads TGTGCCAGCAGCTCCGGACTAGCGGGAGAGGTAGATACGCAGTATTTT.